This TCR beta chain was captured in a study of breast tumors, draining lymph nodes, adjacent tissues. General study results and limits: That most tumor T cells come from lymph nodes remained unproven. Compared with basal-like, luminal-like tumors shared significantly more repertoire with nontumor tissue. Tumor TCR diversity was below lymph nodes but above nontumor tissue.

Germline CDR1 is SGDLS and CDR2 is YYNGEE. This CDR3 is built from 13 residues. With 0 bases removed from V and 6 bases from J, the gap between germline ends came to 9 bases. The table lists this clonotype with a few counts. Its antigen is currently unknown. Each CDR3 protein gets one entry after TCRdb re-called the multiplex PCR reads with MiXCR. The table records about 150,000 distinct CDR3 sequences, about 33% of them present only once. The lymph nodes were axillary draining lymph nodes from breast cancer patients. Sequencing input: axillary lymph node tissue. The gene calls are TRBV9 and TRBJ1-1; perhaps TRBD1 as D (5 bases). This TCR derives from a female donor with breast cancer. Some clones in this sample may be carry-over from other donors' samples. The CDR3 loop is CASSVEGVAEAFF. The CDR3 nucleotides are TGTGCCAGCAGCGTAGAAGGGGTTGCTGAAGCTTTCTTT.